Below are 9 T cell receptor beta chains sequenced from a single sample in a study of shared clonotypes between healthy human individuals. The protocol was immunoSEQ multiplex PCR, while the TCRdb copy is restricted to in-frame clones and leaves out a portion. The data show about 1 million clones, with approximately 76% seen just once and about 1.5% held by the top ten. The sequenced sample was memory CD4+ T cells sorted from blood. Regarding subset: CD45RA-negative fraction. The origin of the receptors is a man aged 18-30 years in good health.

This clone was observed a handful of times. The chain joins TRBV18 to TRBJ1-1, with TRBD1 matching 7 bases. CDR3 length equals 15 residues. V lost 0 bases to trimming and J lost 11 bases; unmatched junction nucleotides: 12. Germline V gene data show CDR1 as KGHSH and CDR2 as LQKENI. CDR3 bases: TGTGCCAGCTCACCACCGACAGGGTCGAATAATCTGGCTTTCTTT. It encodes CASSPPTGSNNLAFF.

This clone has a handful of counts. Other DNA sequences in the sample encode the same CDR3. The chain is built from TRBV11-2 and TRBJ2-7; 8 bases map to TRBD2. The germline V gene encodes CDR1 SGHAT and CDR2 FQNNGV. With 1 base clipped from V and 2 bases from J, the junction kept 1 base outside the gene matches. The CDR3 has 14 amino acids. DNA for the CDR3: TGTGCCAGCAGCTTAGCGGGAGGGCCCTACGAGCAGTACTTC. Translating it yields CASSLAGGPYEQYF.

The rearrangement uses TRBV19 and TRBJ1-5; no firm D call. The germline V and J ends were trimmed by 6 bases and 1 base, with 10 bases remaining between them. The CDR3 extends over 14 amino acids. The germline gives CDR1 LNHDA, CDR2 SQIVND (reference sequence). The CDR3 DNA is TGTGCCAGTAGCCGAGGGTGGAGCAATCAGCCCCAGCATTTT. Encoded protein: CASSRGWSNQPQHF.

V gene TRBV19 combines with J gene TRBJ1-2, with 7 positions matching TRBD1. The trim removed 5 bases at V and 1 base at J, leaving 7 bases unmatched. This CDR3 is 15 amino acids long. Germline assignment: CDR1 LNHDA and CDR2 SQIVND (reference sequence). The CDR3 region is CASSYRGQINYGYTF. CDR3 in DNA: TGTGCCAGTAGTTATCGGGGACAGATTAACTATGGCTACACCTTC.

This clone was recorded only once. The V gene is TRBV5-5, the J gene TRBJ2-5; a possible D gene is TRBD1 (6 bases). The V end lost 2 bases, the J end lost 2 bases, and 10 bases lay between the germline ends. The CDR3 spans 14 residues. Germline CDR1 SGHKS, CDR2 YYEKEE (reference sequence). CDR3 region: CASSFDRLQETQYF. The CDR3 nucleotides read TGTGCCAGCAGCTTCGACAGGCTACAAGAGACCCAGTACTTC.

The chain carries TRBV6-5 and TRBJ1-4; D gene ambiguous. Trimming cost V 8 bases and J 5 bases, with 12 bases left between them. The CDR3 has 13 amino acids. Germline V gene sequence: CDR1 MNHEY, CDR2 SVGAGI. As DNA, the CDR3 is TGTGCCAGCTCGACAAGGCCAAATGAAAAACTGTTTTTT. Its translation: CASSTRPNEKLFF.

V usage is TRBV10-3 and J usage is TRBJ2-7, with D perhaps assigned TRBD1 or TRBD2 (5 bases each). The germline V and J ends were trimmed by 2 bases and 1 base, with 9 bases remaining between them. CDR1 and CDR2 (germline): ENHRY, SYGVKD. This CDR3 comprises 14 residues. In DNA form, the CDR3 reads TGTGCCATCAGTGAGCTGGGGGAATCCTACGAGCAGTACTTC. This translates into CAISELGESYEQYF.

This sequence joins TRBV6-1 and TRBJ1-2; 12 bases are a match to TRBD1. The CDR3 extends over 14 amino acids. Germline assignment: CDR1 MNHNS and CDR2 SASEGT. Trimming cost V 10 bases and J 8 bases; bases outside gene matches: 11. CDR3 sequence reads: CATVRDRGQGGYTF. CDR3 bases: TGTGCCACCGTCCGGGACAGGGGGCAGGGGGGCTACACCTTC.

This CDR3 is CAISESGGGPYNEQFF. CDR3 nucleotides: TGTGCCATCAGTGAGTCGGGGGGAGGACCCTACAATGAGCAGTTCTTC. The gene calls are TRBV10-3 and TRBJ2-1; tentatively, D is TRBD2 (6 bases). The CDR3 is made up of 16 amino acids. The V end was cut by 0 bases, the J end by 2 bases, with 11 bases between. The V gene's germline CDR1 is ENHRY and CDR2 SYGVKD.